These T cell receptor beta chains were read from a single sample in a study of beta chain features in type 1 diabetes. Here immunoSEQ multiplex PCR was the method, and the copy in TCRdb shows in-frame clones only, minus some. The sample lists roughly 240,000 clones, roughly 70% occurring once. The source material was naive CD4+ T cells from blood. The receptor set was obtained from a man aged 25-45 years in good health. The CDR3 runs from the conserved cysteine through the conserved F or W. A D gene is named only where the DNA matches it firmly. Size is omitted from some rows. Given values are once, few, many or a class for expanded clones.

d_call: .; clone_size: .; j_call: TRBJ2-1; v_call: TRBV20-1; cdr3_aa: CSARDGNEQFF; cdr3_nt: TGCAGTGCTAGAGATGGGAACGAGCAGTTCTTC
d_call: .; clone_size: .; j_call: TRBJ2-5; v_call: TRBV30; cdr3_aa: CAWSLGARETQYF; cdr3_nt: TGTGCCTGGAGTCTTGGCGCTCGTGAGACCCAGTACTTC
d_call: .; clone_size: .; j_call: TRBJ2-3; v_call: TRBV29-1; cdr3_aa: CSVVRGGTDTQYF; cdr3_nt: TGCAGCGTCGTAAGAGGGGGCACAGATACGCAGTATTTT
d_call: .; clone_size: .; j_call: TRBJ2-7; v_call: TRBV15; cdr3_aa: CATSRAGGGSYEQYF; cdr3_nt: TGTGCCACCAGCAGAGCGGGTGGAGGGTCCTACGAGCAGTACTTC
d_call: .; clone_size: few; j_call: TRBJ2-2; v_call: TRBV29-1; cdr3_aa: CSVDDSQYTGELFF; cdr3_nt: TGCAGCGTTGATGACAGCCAATACACCGGGGAGCTGTTTTTT
d_call: .; clone_size: .; j_call: TRBJ2-7; v_call: TRBV14; cdr3_aa: CASSQGPGYEQYF; cdr3_nt: TGTGCCAGCAGCCAAGGACCTGGGTACGAGCAGTACTTC
d_call: .; clone_size: few; j_call: TRBJ2-5; v_call: TRBV29-1; cdr3_aa: CSVSYQETQYF; cdr3_nt: TGCAGCGTTTCGTACCAAGAGACCCAGTACTTC
d_call: TRBD2; clone_size: .; j_call: TRBJ2-3; v_call: TRBV5-1; cdr3_aa: CASSEAGADTQYF; cdr3_nt: TGCGCCAGCAGCGAAGCGGGGGCAGATACGCAGTATTTT
d_call: .; clone_size: .; j_call: TRBJ2-3; v_call: TRBV18; cdr3_aa: CASSGPTDTQYF; cdr3_nt: TGTGCCAGCTCCGGACCCACAGATACGCAGTATTTT
d_call: .; clone_size: .; j_call: TRBJ2-7; v_call: TRBV7-7; cdr3_aa: CASSLAVSYEQYF; cdr3_nt: TGTGCCAGCAGCTTGGCAGTCTCCTACGAGCAGTACTTC
d_call: .; clone_size: .; j_call: TRBJ2-1; v_call: TRBV18; cdr3_aa: CASSPPGRLENEQFF; cdr3_nt: TGTGCCAGCTCACCTCCGGGACGCCTCGAAAATGAGCAGTTCTTC
d_call: .; clone_size: .; j_call: TRBJ2-3; v_call: TRBV5-6; cdr3_aa: CASSFRDIHTDTQYF; cdr3_nt: TGTGCCAGCAGCTTTCGGGACATCCACACAGATACGCAGTATTTT
d_call: TRBD1; clone_size: few; j_call: TRBJ2-5; v_call: TRBV30; cdr3_aa: CAWSWGQGKETQYF; cdr3_nt: TGTGCCTGGAGCTGGGGACAGGGAAAAGAGACCCAGTACTTC
d_call: .; clone_size: few; j_call: TRBJ2-7; v_call: TRBV29-1; cdr3_aa: CSVADPGTEQYF; cdr3_nt: TGCAGCGTCGCGGACCCAGGGACCGAGCAGTACTTC
d_call: .; clone_size: few; j_call: TRBJ2-3; v_call: TRBV11-2; cdr3_aa: CASSLTGSADTQYF; cdr3_nt: TGTGCCAGCAGCTTAACCGGGAGCGCAGATACGCAGTATTTT
d_call: .; clone_size: .; j_call: TRBJ2-3; v_call: TRBV13; cdr3_aa: CASSLDPGANTQYF; cdr3_nt: TGTGCCAGCAGCTTAGATCCAGGGGCAAATACGCAGTATTTT
d_call: .; clone_size: once; j_call: TRBJ2-2; v_call: TRBV10-3; cdr3_aa: CATRDSTDVTGELFF; cdr3_nt: TGTGCCACTAGGGACTCCACGGATGTTACCGGGGAGCTGTTTTTT
d_call: .; clone_size: .; j_call: TRBJ1-4; v_call: TRBV6-5; cdr3_aa: CASSRRGEKLFF; cdr3_nt: TGTGCCAGCAGTCGACGGGGTGAAAAACTGTTTTTT
d_call: TRBD2; clone_size: .; j_call: TRBJ2-1; v_call: TRBV11-2; cdr3_aa: CASSHLAGAGEQFF; cdr3_nt: TGTGCCAGCAGCCACTTAGCGGGAGCGGGCGAGCAGTTCTTC
d_call: .; clone_size: .; j_call: TRBJ2-2; v_call: TRBV30; cdr3_aa: CAWDRARNTGELFF; cdr3_nt: TGTGCCTGGGACCGGGCAAGGAACACCGGGGAGCTGTTTTTT
d_call: TRBD1; clone_size: .; j_call: TRBJ1-5; v_call: TRBV7-2; cdr3_aa: CASSPTGDSNQPQHF; cdr3_nt: TGTGCCAGCAGCCCCACAGGGGATAGCAATCAGCCCCAGCATTTT
d_call: TRBD2; clone_size: .; j_call: TRBJ2-7; v_call: TRBV6-5; cdr3_aa: CASSAGLAGHEQYF; cdr3_nt: TGTGCCAGCAGTGCAGGACTAGCGGGCCACGAGCAGTACTTC
d_call: .; clone_size: .; j_call: TRBJ2-1; v_call: TRBV11-2; cdr3_aa: CAVRRGFYNEQFF; cdr3_nt: TGTGCCGTCCGGCGGGGATTCTACAATGAGCAGTTCTTC
d_call: .; clone_size: .; j_call: TRBJ2-5; v_call: TRBV7-9; cdr3_aa: CASTWQGSETQYF; cdr3_nt: TGTGCCAGCACCTGGCAGGGTTCTGAGACCCAGTACTTC
d_call: .; clone_size: .; j_call: TRBJ1-2; v_call: TRBV30; cdr3_aa: CAWDTLPGDGYTF; cdr3_nt: TGTGCCTGGGATACCCTACCGGGGGATGGCTACACCTTC
d_call: .; clone_size: .; j_call: TRBJ1-1; v_call: TRBV21-1; cdr3_aa: CASRKSPFTWAFMNTEAFF; cdr3_nt: TGTGCCAGCAGGAAAAGTCCATTTACGTGGGCCTTCATGAACACTGAAGCTTTCTTT
d_call: TRBD2; clone_size: .; j_call: TRBJ2-3; v_call: TRBV13; cdr3_aa: CASSLAPSGGAGTDTQYF; cdr3_nt: TGTGCCAGCAGCCTGGCGCCTAGCGGGGGGGCCGGCACAGATACGCAGTATTTT
d_call: .; clone_size: .; j_call: TRBJ2-6; v_call: TRBV5-1; cdr3_aa: CASSLGQDRSGANVLTF; cdr3_nt: TGCGCCAGCAGTTTAGGACAAGACCGCTCTGGGGCCAACGTCCTGACTTTC
d_call: TRBD2; clone_size: .; j_call: TRBJ2-7; v_call: TRBV5-1; cdr3_aa: CASSLTSGMIYEQYF; cdr3_nt: TGCGCCAGCAGCTTGACTAGCGGGATGATCTACGAGCAGTACTTC
d_call: .; clone_size: once; j_call: TRBJ2-2; v_call: TRBV25-1; cdr3_aa: CASSDWFSGELFF; cdr3_nt: TGTGCCAGCAGTGATTGGTTTTCCGGGGAGCTGTTTTTT